One and the same sample provided the 17 T cell receptor beta chains below, sequenced in a study of T cells in Graves' hyperthyroidism and ophthalmopathy. Amplification yielded TCR beta CDR3 regions, with RNA transcripts as the source. First-round RT-PCR with HTBI primers amplified the TCR CDR3 region. TCRdb reprocessed the multiplex PCR reads via MiXCR and lists one record per CDR3 protein. The data contain roughly 700,000 distinct CDR3 sequences, 12% to 15% of them singletons. The sample comprised blood. These receptor sequences come from a woman aged 18 to 35 with Graves' hyperthyroidism.

The gene calls are TRBV15 and TRBJ1-2; D is unclear. Germline V CDR1 and CDR2: LNHNV, YYDKDF (reference sequence). The V and J ends lost 3 bases and 3 bases respectively, with 8 bases between them. There are 13 residues in the CDR3. The chain's CDR3 is CATSSRAHYGYTF. CDR3 DNA sequence: TGTGCCACCAGCAGTAGAGCTCACTATGGCTACACCTTC. The full variable domain, its missing parts supplied by reference TRBV15 and TRBJ1-2, is DAMVIQNPRYQVTQFGKPVTLSCSQTLNHNVMYWYQQKSSQAPKLLFHYYDKDFNNEADTPDNFQSRRPNTSFCFLDIRSPGLGDTAMYLCATSSRAHYGYTFGSGTRLTVV.

In this sample, this clonotype turned up many times. The rearrangement uses TRBV28 and TRBJ2-7; D tentatively reads TRBD1 or TRBD2 (6 bases each). Germline V gene lookup returns CDR1 MDHEN and CDR2 SYDVKM. The CDR3 covers 15 residues. V shed 5 bases and J shed 0 bases, with 14 bases lying between them. The CDR3 region has the DNA TGTGCCAGCAGTGTACAGGGAGGTAGCTCCTACGAGCAGTACTTC. It specifies CASSVQGGSSYEQYF.

This clonotype occurred a few times. The rearrangement uses TRBV28 and TRBJ2-5; 9 bases agree with TRBD2. V shed 3 bases and J 6 bases; nucleotides not matched to a gene: 8. Germline assignment: CDR1 MDHEN and CDR2 SYDVKM. The CDR3 has 15 residues. In DNA form, the CDR3 reads TGTGCCAGCAGTTTTGCGGGAGGGGGTGTAAAGACCCAGTACTTC. It translates to CASSFAGGGVKTQYF.

Ten or more counts support this clonotype. The rearrangement uses TRBV6-2 or TRBV6-3 and TRBJ2-5, with D tentatively TRBD1 (6 bases). Germline V gene lookup returns CDR1 MNHEY and CDR2 SVGEGT. This CDR3 has 15 amino acids. V was shortened by 6 bases and J by 2 bases, with 16 bases between the two germline ends. In DNA, the CDR3 is TGTGCCAGCAGCCAGTCAGGGGTTCCACAAGAGACCCAGTACTTC. Translation: CASSQSGVPQETQYF.

This clonotype was observed at least ten times. The V gene is TRBV27, the J gene TRBJ2-1; TRBD1 matches at 8 bases. The CDR3 totals 15 residues. With V trimmed by 3 bases and J by 6 bases, 7 bases remained unmatched. Germline V gives CDR1 MNHEY, CDR2 SMNVEV (reference sequence). In DNA form, the CDR3 reads TGTGCCAGCAGTTTCCGGGACAGGCTGGGCAATGAGCAGTTCTTC. As protein: CASSFRDRLGNEQFF.

This clonotype was seen at least ten times. The chain combines TRBV7-3 with TRBJ2-1; no definite D call. CDR1 and CDR2 from the germline V gene are SGHTA and FQGTGA. The CDR3 extends over 13 amino acids. Trimming cost V 3 bases and J 2 bases, with 5 bases left between them. CDR3 sequence: CASSLTTYNEQFF. CDR3 nucleotides: TGTGCCAGCAGCTTGACGACCTACAATGAGCAGTTCTTC. Full variable domain (outside the CDR3, taken from reference TRBV7-3 and TRBJ2-1): GAGVSQTPSNKVTEKGKYVELRCDPISGHTALYWYRQSLGQGPEFLIYFQGTGAADDSGLPNDRFFAVRPEGSVSTLKIQRTERGDSAVYLCASSLTTYNEQFFGPGTRLTVL.

The rearrangement joins TRBV6-1 to TRBJ1-2; D call uncertain. This CDR3 contains 14 residues. The germline V and J ends were trimmed by 5 bases and 1 base, with 11 bases remaining between them. Germline lookup yields CDR1 MNHNS and CDR2 SASEGT. The CDR3 DNA is TGTGCCAGCAGTTTTAGCCAATATAACTATGGCTACACCTTC. Protein product: CASSFSQYNYGYTF.

Ten or more counts support this clonotype. CDR3 residues: CASSLWGGLLTGSSYEQYF. CDR3 nucleotides: TGCGCCAGCAGCTTGTGGGGGGGGTTATTGACAGGGAGCTCCTACGAGCAGTACTTC. The rearrangement uses TRBV5-1 and TRBJ2-7; the D gene could be TRBD1 or TRBD2 (7 bases each). V was cut by 1 base and J by 0 bases, with 23 bases left in between. This CDR3 has 19 residues. Germline loops: CDR1 SGHRS, CDR2 YFSETQ.

This clonotype was counted a few times. This chain connects TRBV19 to TRBJ1-5; D gene uncertain. Germline CDR1 reads LNHDA; CDR2 reads SQIVND (reference sequence). V was cut by 6 bases and J by 0 bases, with 15 bases left in between. There are 16 residues in the CDR3. The CDR3 protein is CASRLIGSYSNQPQHF. Written as DNA, the CDR3 is TGTGCCAGTAGACTCATAGGCTCATATAGCAATCAGCCCCAGCATTTT.

This clonotype was counted only a few times. The chain couples TRBV6-2 or TRBV6-3 to TRBJ2-2; D ambiguous. The length of the CDR3 is 15 residues. V was cut by 2 bases and J by 0 bases, with 7 bases left in between. Germline V gene data show CDR1 as MNHEY and CDR2 as SVGEGT. CDR3 in amino acids: CASSYGASNTGELFF. For the CDR3, the DNA is TGTGCCAGCAGTTACGGAGCGTCGAACACCGGGGAGCTGTTTTTT.

This clonotype has a handful of counts. The genes are TRBV28 and TRBJ2-5; 8 positions match TRBD1. Germline values: CDR1 MDHEN, CDR2 SYDVKM. The CDR3 totals 14 residues. Trimming took 6 bases from V and 7 from J; bases not matched to a gene: 10. The CDR3 DNA sequence: TGTGCCAGCAGCGGGGCAGGGGGCTTGCGGACCCAGTACTTC. Its protein is CASSGAGGLRTQYF.

This clonotype was seen a few times. The chain joins TRBV9 to TRBJ2-5; no clear D. Trimming removed 0 bases from V and 5 bases from J, with 11 bases in between. Germline CDR1 is SGDLS and CDR2 is YYNGEE. The CDR3 consists of 14 residues. CDR3 nucleotides: TGTGCCAGCAGCGTAGGTACCGCCAGGGAGACCCAGTACTTC. Its protein is CASSVGTARETQYF.

Ten or more counts support this clonotype. This chain uses TRBV27 with TRBJ1-4; D is unclear. Looked up from germline, CDR1 is MNHEY and CDR2 is SMNVEV (reference sequence). Trimming took off 3 bases at V and 0 bases at J, with 8 bases between the two ends. The CDR3 sequence is 15 residues long. In DNA form, the CDR3 reads TGTGCCAGCAGTTTGACGCCTGCAACTAATGAAAAACTGTTTTTT. This translates into CASSLTPATNEKLFF.

This clonotype was seen many times. V and J are TRBV2 and TRBJ1-2; possibly TRBD1 for D (6 bases). With 4 bases removed from V and 4 bases from J, the gap between germline ends came to 10 bases. The germline gives CDR1 SNHLY, CDR2 FYNNEI. This CDR3 has 13 amino acids. CDR3 in amino acids: CASSVTGRYGYTF. CDR3 DNA: TGTGCCAGCAGTGTTACAGGGCGCTATGGCTACACCTTC.

This clonotype has ten or more counts. The chain combines TRBV7-9 with TRBJ2-5, with D possibly matching TRBD2 (6 bases). V dropped 5 bases and J dropped 7 bases, with 14 bases sitting between them. Germline CDR1 reads SEHNR; CDR2 reads FQNEAQ (reference sequence). The CDR3 extends over 13 amino acids. The CDR3 loop reads CASSPSEGGTQYF. DNA of the CDR3: TGTGCCAGCAGCCCCTCCGAGGGAGGGACCCAGTACTTC.

This clonotype was recorded many times. CDR3 amino acids: CSAARTGWGEQYF. CDR3 in DNA: TGCAGTGCTGCAAGGACGGGGTGGGGGGAGCAGTACTTC. This chain connects TRBV20-1 to TRBJ2-7; the D call may be TRBD1 or TRBD2 (5 bases each). CDR1 is DFQATT and CDR2 is SNEGSKA in the germline V gene (reference sequence). CDR3 length equals 13 residues. With 5 bases removed from V and 7 bases from J, the gap between germline ends came to 18 bases.

The V call is TRBV4-1, the J call TRBJ2-3; D possibly corresponds to TRBD2 (6 bases). The germline V and J ends were trimmed by 1 base and 1 base, with 9 bases remaining between them. CDR1 is MGHRA and CDR2 is YSYEKL in the germline V gene. CDR3 length: 15 amino acids. Here the CDR3 DNA reads TGCGCCAGCAGCCAAGTACCGGGAGGCACAGATACGCAGTATTTT. Its translation is CASSQVPGGTDTQYF.